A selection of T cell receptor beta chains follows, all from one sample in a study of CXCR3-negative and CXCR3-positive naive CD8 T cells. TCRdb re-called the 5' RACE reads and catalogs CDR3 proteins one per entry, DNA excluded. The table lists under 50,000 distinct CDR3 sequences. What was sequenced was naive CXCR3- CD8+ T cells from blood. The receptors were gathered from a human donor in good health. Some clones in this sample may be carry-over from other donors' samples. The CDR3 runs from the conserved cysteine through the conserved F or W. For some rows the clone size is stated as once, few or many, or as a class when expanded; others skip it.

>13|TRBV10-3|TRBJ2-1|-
CATGTSGDNEQFF
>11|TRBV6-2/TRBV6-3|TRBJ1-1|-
CASSYGTEAFF
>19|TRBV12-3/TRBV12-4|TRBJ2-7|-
CASSVTWPPSGGKTYEQYF
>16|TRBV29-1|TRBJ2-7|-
CSVGSYRTGNSYEQYF
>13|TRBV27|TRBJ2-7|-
CASMRGDPYEQYF
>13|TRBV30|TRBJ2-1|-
CAWGRQGYNEQFF
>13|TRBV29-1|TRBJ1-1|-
CSVTQGYGTEAFF
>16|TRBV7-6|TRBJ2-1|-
CASSPRTSGGLNEQVF
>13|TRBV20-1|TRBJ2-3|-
CSARGGVTDTQYF
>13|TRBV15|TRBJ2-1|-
CATSLGEIAEQFF
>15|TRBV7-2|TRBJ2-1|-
CASSKGTGVWNEQFF
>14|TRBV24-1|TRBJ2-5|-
CATSPNHVQETQYF
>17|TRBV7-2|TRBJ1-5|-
CASSLEVRQGGNQPQHF
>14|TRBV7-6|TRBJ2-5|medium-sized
CASSLNDLGETQYF
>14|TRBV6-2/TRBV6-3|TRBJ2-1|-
CASSYGASYNEQFF
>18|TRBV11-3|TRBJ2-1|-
CASSLGALTSGRAGEQFF
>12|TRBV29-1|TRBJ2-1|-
CSVEVWGNEQFF
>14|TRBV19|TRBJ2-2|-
CASTPGQGNGELFF
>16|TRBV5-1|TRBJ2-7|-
CASSFSTGRADYEQYF
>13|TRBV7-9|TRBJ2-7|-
CASSPATGGEQYF
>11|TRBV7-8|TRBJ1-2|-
CASSLGNGYTF
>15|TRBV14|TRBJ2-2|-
CASSQARQNTGELFF
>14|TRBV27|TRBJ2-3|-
CASGGTAVTDTQYF
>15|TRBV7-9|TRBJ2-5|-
CASSPGQGIQETQYF
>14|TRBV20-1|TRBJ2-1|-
CRAWSRTSYNEQFF
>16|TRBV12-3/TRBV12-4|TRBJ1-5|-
CASSPRGSRVVQPQHF
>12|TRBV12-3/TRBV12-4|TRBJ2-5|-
CASSPGVPTQYF
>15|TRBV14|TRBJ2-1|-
CASSPSSRPYNEQFF
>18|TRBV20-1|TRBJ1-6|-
CSAREQGRRVSYNSPLHF
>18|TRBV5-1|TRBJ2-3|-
CASSLAGVRQKSTDTQYF
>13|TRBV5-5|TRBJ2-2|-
CASSLGTTGELFF
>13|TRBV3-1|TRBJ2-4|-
CATTAGGEDIQYF
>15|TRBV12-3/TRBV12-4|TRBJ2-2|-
CATNPKPPNTGELFF
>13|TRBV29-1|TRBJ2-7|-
CSVAPGAHYEQYF
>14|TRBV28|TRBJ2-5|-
CASSRTRGGETQYF